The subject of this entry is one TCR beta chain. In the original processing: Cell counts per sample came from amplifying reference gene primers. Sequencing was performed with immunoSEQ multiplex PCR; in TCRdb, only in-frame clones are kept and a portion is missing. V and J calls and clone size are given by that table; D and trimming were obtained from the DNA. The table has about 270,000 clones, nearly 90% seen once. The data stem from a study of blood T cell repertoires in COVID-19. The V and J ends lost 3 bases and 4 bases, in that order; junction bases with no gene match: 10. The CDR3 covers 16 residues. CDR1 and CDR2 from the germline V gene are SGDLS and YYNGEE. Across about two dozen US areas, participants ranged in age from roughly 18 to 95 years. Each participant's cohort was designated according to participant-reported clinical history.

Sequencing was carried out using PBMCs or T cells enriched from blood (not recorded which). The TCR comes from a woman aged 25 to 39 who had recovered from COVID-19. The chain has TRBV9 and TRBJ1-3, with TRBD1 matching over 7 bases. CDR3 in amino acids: CASSAGQDTTGNTIYF. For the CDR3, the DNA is TGTGCCAGCAGCGCCGGACAGGATACAACCGGAAACACCATATATTTT.